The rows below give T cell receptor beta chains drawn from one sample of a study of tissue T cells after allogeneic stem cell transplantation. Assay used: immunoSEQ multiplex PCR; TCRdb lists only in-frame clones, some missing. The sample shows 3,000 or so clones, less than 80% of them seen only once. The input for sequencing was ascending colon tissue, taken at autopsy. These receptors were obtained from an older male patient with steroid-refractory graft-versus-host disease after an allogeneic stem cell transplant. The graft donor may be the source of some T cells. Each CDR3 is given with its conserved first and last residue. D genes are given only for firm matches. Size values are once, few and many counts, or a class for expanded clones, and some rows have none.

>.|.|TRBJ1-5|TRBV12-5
CASGPMGGPSNQPQHF
TGTGCTAGTGGTCCCATGGGAGGACCTAGCAATCAGCCCCAGCATTTT
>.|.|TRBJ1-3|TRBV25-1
CASSDGGGGTGNTIYF
TGTGCCAGCAGTGACGGCGGCGGGGGTACTGGAAACACCATATATTTT
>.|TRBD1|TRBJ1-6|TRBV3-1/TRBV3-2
CASSPQWTGDSPLHF
TGTGCCAGCAGCCCTCAATGGACAGGGGATTCACCCCTCCACTTT
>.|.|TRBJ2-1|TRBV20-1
CSASGEGVWVNEQFF
TGCAGTGCTAGTGGCGAAGGGGTTTGGGTGAATGAGCAGTTCTTC
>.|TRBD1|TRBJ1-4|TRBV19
CASTGQGAEKLFF
TGTGCCAGTACGGGACAGGGCGCTGAAAAACTGTTTTTT
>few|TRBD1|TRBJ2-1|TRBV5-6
CASSRWKRQGAVGNEQFF
TGTGCCAGCAGCCGTTGGAAACGACAGGGCGCAGTGGGGAATGAGCAGTTCTTC
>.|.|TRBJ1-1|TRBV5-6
CASSRTLDRLAFF
TGTGCCAGCAGCCGTACCCTGGACCGGTTAGCTTTCTTT
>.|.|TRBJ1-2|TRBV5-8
CVGGNYGYTF
TGTGTCGGGGGGAACTATGGCTACACCTTC
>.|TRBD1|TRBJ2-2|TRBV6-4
CASRARTGSTGELFF
TGTGCCAGCAGAGCCCGGACAGGGTCCACCGGGGAGCTGTTTTTT
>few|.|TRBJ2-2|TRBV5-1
CASIPGTSNTGELFF
TGCGCCAGCATACCCGGGACATCGAACACCGGGGAGCTGTTTTTT
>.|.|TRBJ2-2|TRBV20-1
CSAKGQKELFF
TGCAGTGCTAAGGGACAAAAAGAGCTGTTTTTT
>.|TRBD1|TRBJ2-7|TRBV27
CASSRDRNSYEQYF
TGTGCCAGCAGCCGGGACAGAAACTCCTACGAGCAGTACTTC
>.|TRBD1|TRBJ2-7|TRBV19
CASSPDRILTYEQYF
TGTGCCAGTAGCCCGGACAGGATCTTAACCTACGAGCAGTACTTC
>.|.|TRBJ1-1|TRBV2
CASSVGGGSNEAFF
TGTGCCAGCAGTGTAGGGGGGGGTTCGAATGAAGCTTTCTTT
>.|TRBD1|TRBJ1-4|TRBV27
CASSRDSSPLNEKLFF
TGTGCCAGCTCCCGGGACAGTTCTCCCCTCAATGAAAAACTGTTTTTT
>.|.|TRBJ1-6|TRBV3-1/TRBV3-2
CASSHSDRPNSPLHF
TGTGCCAGCAGCCATTCAGACAGGCCTAATTCACCCCTCCACTTT
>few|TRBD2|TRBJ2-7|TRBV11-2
CASSLGGASGGVAYEQYF
TGTGCCAGCAGCTTAGGGGGCGCTAGCGGAGGGGTTGCCTACGAGCAGTACTTC
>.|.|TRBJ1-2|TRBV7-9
CASSRHNRVIGYTF
TGTGCCAGCAGCCGCCATAACAGGGTTATCGGCTACACCTTC
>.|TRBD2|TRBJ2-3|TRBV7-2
CASSNRLAGAPTDTQYF
TGTGCCAGCAGTAACCGACTAGCGGGGGCCCCCACAGATACGCAGTATTTT
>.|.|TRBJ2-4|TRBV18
CASSPYGQQRNIQYF
TGTGCCAGCTCACCATATGGGCAGCAGAGAAACATTCAGTACTTC
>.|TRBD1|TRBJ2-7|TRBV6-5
CASSHRGYEQYF
TGTGCCAGCAGCCACAGGGGTTACGAGCAGTACTTC
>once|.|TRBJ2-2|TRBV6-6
CASSYTQGGTGELFF
TGTGCCAGCAGTTATACCCAGGGGGGCACCGGGGAGCTGTTTTTT
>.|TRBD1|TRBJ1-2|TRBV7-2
CASSNRQGASGYTF
TGTGCCAGCAGCAACCGACAGGGGGCATCTGGCTACACCTTT
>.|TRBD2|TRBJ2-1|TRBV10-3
CAISLTSGGAYEQFF
TGTGCCATCAGCTTGACTAGCGGGGGGGCATATGAGCAGTTCTTC
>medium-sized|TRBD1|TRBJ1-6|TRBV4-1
CASSMGAGTGGFSPLHF
TGCGCCAGCAGCATGGGGGCCGGGACAGGGGGCTTTTCACCCCTCCACTTT
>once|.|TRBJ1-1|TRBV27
CATGRVNTEAFF
TGTGCCACCGGACGGGTGAACACTGAAGCTTTCTTT
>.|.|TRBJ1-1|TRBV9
CASSPRGNRNTEAFF
TGTGCCAGCAGCCCCCGAGGTAACAGGAACACTGAAGCTTTCTTT
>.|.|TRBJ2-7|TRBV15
CATSPRGVGGKNEQYF
TGTGCCACCAGCCCCCGGGGGGTAGGGGGAAAAAACGAGCAGTACTTC
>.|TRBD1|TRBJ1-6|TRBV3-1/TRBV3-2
CASSQSRTGAGSPLHF
TGTGCCAGCAGCCAATCCCGGACAGGGGCTGGTTCACCCCTCCACTTT
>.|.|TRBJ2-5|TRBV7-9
CASSLGGNWETQYF
TGTGCCAGCAGCTTAGGAGGAAACTGGGAGACCCAGTACTTC
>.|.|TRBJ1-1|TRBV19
CASSIETGRRGEAFF
TGTGCCAGTAGTATAGAAACAGGCCGGAGGGGTGAAGCTTTCTTT